The clone carrying this T cell receptor beta chain was picked up one time. What it binds is not known. The repertoire was sequenced with immunoSEQ multiplex PCR; TCRdb's copy has only in-frame clones and lacks some. The sample lists 95,000 to 120,000 clones, approximately 70% seen once, with roughly a quarter in the top ten. The sample comes from a study of shared clonotypes between healthy human individuals. Study outcomes and limitations: Naive subsets generally had larger estimated richness than memory subsets.

The sample taken for sequencing was memory CD8+ T cells sorted from blood. Subset: CD45RO+ cells pooled with CCR7-negative TemRA cells. The source is a woman aged 25 to 39 in good health.

CDR3 sequence (DNA): TGCGCCAGCAGCTTGGGAAGTACAGGGGGGGGCACAGAGACCCAGTACTTC. Protein sequence: CASSLGSTGGGTETQYF. The rearrangement links TRBV5-1 to TRBJ2-5, with D possibly matching TRBD1 (8 bases). CDR1 and CDR2 (germline): SGHRS, YFSETQ. The V and J ends lost 0 bases and 4 bases respectively, with 19 bases between them. This CDR3 spans 17 amino acids.